This T cell receptor beta chain originates from a study of T cell clonotyping in hematopoietic cell transplantation. The study, taken as a whole, reports: Pathologically expanded recipient clonotypes increased progressively from day 30 to day 180 as diversity fell.

As for this clone: Its target is unknown.

This CDR3 has 15 amino acids. Trimming pared 4 bases from V and 6 bases from J, leaving 18 bases between. Germline-derived CDR1 and CDR2 are SGHDN and FVKESK. Recipients were bled about 28 days pretransplant and at posttransplant days 30, 100, 180. Sequenced by immunoSEQ multiplex PCR; TCRdb stores in-frame clones only, minus some. Of some 2,100 clones listed, roughly 82% were seen once; the top ten hold 6.1%. This clonotype was sampled from a male patient aged 45-60 years who had an allogeneic stem cell transplant from a related donor, so the T cells may come from the graft donor. Some clones in this sample may be carry-over from other donors' samples. This chain connects TRBV14 to TRBJ1-1; no firm D call. The input for sequencing was PBMCs, taken 100 days after allogeneic stem cell transplant. This chain's CDR3 is CASSPAGRATAEAFF. The CDR3 DNA sequence: TGTGCCAGCAGCCCCGCGGGAAGGGCCACTGCTGAAGCTTTCTTT.